These 24 T cell receptor beta chains share one sample of origin, sequenced in a study of blood T cell repertoires in COVID-19. Profiling relied on immunoSEQ multiplex PCR, and the TCRdb table lists in-frame clones only, not all of them. The sample records some 79,000 clones, 80% to 90% being singletons. Sample: peripheral blood. Receptors were obtained from a man between 65 and 85 years old with active or convalescent COVID-19.

The chain employs TRBV25-1 and TRBJ1-1; 8 positions agree with TRBD1. Per the germline V gene, CDR1 is MGHDK and CDR2 is SYGVNS. V trimming: 6 bases; J trimming: 11 bases; junction bases outside the gene matches: 11. The CDR3 has 13 amino acids. CDR3 DNA: TGTGCCAGCAGATTACAGGGGGGAGGGCGGGCTTTCTTT. Amino acid sequence: CASRLQGGGRAFF.

This chain uses TRBV5-6 with TRBJ2-7; maybe TRBD1 (6 bases). CDR1 and CDR2 from the germline V gene are SGHDT and YYEEEE. V dropped 4 bases and J dropped 3 bases, with 17 bases sitting between them. The CDR3 extends over 15 amino acids. CDR3 nucleotides: TGTGCCAGCAGCCCCGGACAGACCCGTATCTACGAGCAGTACTTC. Its protein is CASSPGQTRIYEQYF.

The chain is built from TRBV7-2 and TRBJ1-2; 9 bases are shared with TRBD1. Germline-derived CDR1 and CDR2 are SGHTA and FQGNSA. J lost 2 bases, V lost 5 bases, and 3 bases had no gene match. The CDR3 extends over 14 amino acids. CDR3: CASSGQGPNYGYTF. CDR3 nucleotides: TGTGCCAGCAGCGGACAGGGGCCGAACTATGGCTACACCTTC.

This clone was detected once. The gene calls are TRBV7-6 and TRBJ1-1; D might be TRBD1 (5 bases). This CDR3 is 15 amino acids long. CDR1 and CDR2 (germline): SGHVS, FNYEAQ. V lost 2 bases, J lost 3 bases, and 13 bases lay in between. CDR3 region: CASSLSSGADTEAFF. CDR3 sequence (DNA): TGTGCCAGCAGCTTATCAAGTGGGGCTGACACTGAAGCTTTCTTT.

This rearrangement joins TRBV7-3 to TRBJ2-6, with 10 bases that match TRBD1. With 5 bases clipped from V and 2 bases from J, the junction kept 3 bases outside the gene matches. CDR3 length: 16 residues. The V gene's germline CDR1 is SGHTA and CDR2 FQGTGA. The DNA of the CDR3 is TGTGCCAGCAGCGGGACAGGGGCCACTGGGGCCAACGTCCTGACTTTC. As protein: CASSGTGATGANVLTF.

This chain joins TRBV9 and TRBJ2-2, with 11 bases identical to TRBD2. V shed 0 bases and J 6 bases; nucleotides not matched to a gene: 4. Germline assignment: CDR1 SGDLS and CDR2 YYNGEE. This CDR3 is built from 16 residues. CDR3 sequence: CASSVAPTSGAGELFF. The DNA of the CDR3 is TGTGCCAGCAGCGTAGCCCCGACTAGCGGGGCCGGGGAGCTGTTTTTT.

The chain carries TRBV14 and TRBJ1-1, with D hard to call. The V end was cut by 2 bases, the J end by 1 base, with 8 bases between. The CDR3 spans 14 residues. Germline lookup yields CDR1 SGHDN and CDR2 FVKESK. The CDR3 DNA reads TGTGCCAGCAGCCAAAATCAGTGGAACACTGAAGCTTTCTTT. This translates into CASSQNQWNTEAFF.

The chain carries TRBV5-4 and TRBJ1-2; the D is unclear. This CDR3 has 14 residues. The V and J ends lost 0 bases and 5 bases respectively, with 11 bases between them. In germline, CDR1 is SGHNT, CDR2 YYREEE (reference sequence). CDR3 protein: CASSLGGEPYGYTF. The DNA for the CDR3 is TGTGCCAGCAGCTTGGGCGGGGAGCCATATGGCTACACCTTC.

This chain connects TRBV20-1 to TRBJ2-2; TRBD2 might be the D (5 bases). The V gene's germline CDR1 is DFQATT and CDR2 SNEGSKA (reference sequence). V was clipped by 3 bases and J by 6 bases, with 11 bases between them. This CDR3 contains 13 residues. This CDR3 is CSASSSFSGELFF. The CDR3 region has the DNA TGCAGTGCTAGTTCTAGCTTCTCCGGGGAGCTGTTTTTT.

The chain combines TRBV7-2 with TRBJ2-2; a possible D gene is TRBD1 (5 bases). Germline assignment: CDR1 SGHTA and CDR2 FQGNSA. The V end lost 6 bases, the J end lost 1 base, and 9 bases lay between the germline ends. The CDR3 contains 14 residues. The CDR3, as DNA: TGTGCCAGCAGTTCCGACAGGAACACCGGGGAGCTGTTTTTT. Its protein product is CASSSDRNTGELFF.

The gene calls are TRBV9 and TRBJ2-5; 7 bases align to TRBD2. J lost 5 bases, V lost 1 base, and 2 bases had no gene match. In germline, CDR1 is SGDLS, CDR2 YYNGEE. The CDR3 is 13 amino acids. Here the CDR3 reads CASSVRGGETQYF. CDR3 nucleotides: TGTGCCAGCAGCGTACGGGGAGGGGAGACCCAGTACTTC.

The gene calls are TRBV2 and TRBJ1-5, with D unclear. The CDR3 length is 15 residues. From germline, CDR1 is SNHLY and CDR2 FYNNEI. Trimming stripped 6 bases from V and 7 bases from J, with 19 bases between. The chain's CDR3 is CASRGDQAGRQPQHF. The CDR3 DNA reads TGTGCCAGCAGAGGAGACCAGGCGGGGAGGCAGCCCCAGCATTTT.

The V and J genes are TRBV27 and TRBJ1-1, with unresolved D. The CDR3 extends over 13 amino acids. CDR1 is MNHEY, CDR2 SMNVEV, per germline (reference sequence). Trimming cost V 1 base and J 2 bases, with 5 bases left between them. In DNA, the CDR3 is TGTGCCAGCAGTTTATACTTTAACACTGAAGCTTTCTTT. This encodes CASSLYFNTEAFF.

The chain carries TRBV4-3 and TRBJ2-1; 13 bases line up with TRBD2. V lost 5 bases and J lost 2; bases outside the gene matches: 3. The CDR3 is 16 residues long. Germline assignment: CDR1 LGHNA and CDR2 YSLEER. The CDR3 coding sequence is TGCGCCAGCAGCTGGGGACTAGCGGGGCCCTACAATGAGCAGTTCTTC. Protein sequence: CASSWGLAGPYNEQFF.

V gene TRBV14 combines with J gene TRBJ1-2; D ambiguous. V lost 1 base to trimming and J lost 5 bases, with 20 bases between them. Germline CDR1 and CDR2: SGHDN and FVKESK. The CDR3 contains 17 residues. CDR3 residues: CASSQGVDSRYRYGYTF. The CDR3 bases are TGTGCCAGCAGCCAAGGGGTAGATTCCAGGTACCGGTATGGCTACACCTTC.

This chain connects TRBV27 to TRBJ2-7; D not resolved. Germline V gene sequence: CDR1 MNHEY, CDR2 SMNVEV (reference sequence). Trimming pared 2 bases from V and 3 bases from J, leaving 8 bases between. The CDR3 length is 13 residues. CDR3: CASSLRVSYEQYF. The CDR3 nucleotides are TGTGCCAGCAGTTTACGGGTCAGCTACGAGCAGTACTTC.

V gene TRBV28 combines with J gene TRBJ2-1; no clear D gene. The V gene's germline CDR1 is MDHEN and CDR2 SYDVKM. The CDR3 contains 11 residues. The CDR3 is CASRYNNEQFF. CDR3 bases: TGTGCTTCGCGGTACAACAATGAGCAGTTCTTC.

The chain is built from TRBV24-1 and TRBJ1-5; D is unclear. Germline assignment: CDR1 KGHDR and CDR2 SFDVKD. CDR3 length: 13 amino acids. Trimming stripped 8 bases from V and 0 bases from J, with 7 bases between. CDR3 in DNA: TGTGCCACCACCGCCGGTAGCAATCAGCCCCAGCATTTT. This encodes CATTAGSNQPQHF.

The J gene is TRBJ1-2, the V gene TRBV7-3, with D perhaps TRBD1 (6 bases). In germline, CDR1 is SGHTA, CDR2 FQGTGA. V lost 3 bases and J 8 bases, leaving 13 bases between the germline ends. CDR3 length equals 13 residues. The CDR3: CASSLTGQGGYTF. CDR3 DNA sequence: TGTGCCAGCAGCTTGACAGGTCAGGGCGGCTACACCTTC.

This clone was counted once. The chain uses TRBV1 and TRBJ2-3; the table calls TRBD2, which could not be checked here. TRBV1 is an annotated pseudogene. The CDR3 loop spans 22 amino acids. In DNA, the CDR3 is TGCACCAGCAGCCGACCTACGGGGAGGGCTCCTCCGGTGACTAGCGGCACAGATACGCAGTATTTT. Translated, it gives CTSSRPTGRAPPVTSGTDTQYF.

The chain joins TRBV28 to TRBJ2-5, with 8 bases lining up with TRBD1. V dropped 2 bases and J dropped 1; count of bases not matched to a gene: 6. Germline V gene data show CDR1 as MDHEN and CDR2 as SYDVKM. The CDR3 length is 16 residues. The CDR3 region is CASSLTTGALQETQYF. The CDR3 bases are TGTGCCAGCAGTTTAACGACAGGGGCCCTCCAAGAGACCCAGTACTTC. Supplemented by reference TRBV28 and TRBJ2-5, the full variable domain reads DVKVTQSSRYLVKRTGEKVFLECVQDMDHENMFWYRQDPGLGLRLIYFSYDVKMKEKGDIPEGYSVSREKKERFSLILESASTNQTSMYLCASSLTTGALQETQYFGPGTRLLVL.

This clone came up once. V gene TRBV28 combines with J gene TRBJ1-1; D perhaps matches TRBD1 (5 bases). Germline V gene data show CDR1 as MDHEN and CDR2 as SYDVKM. Trimming removed 4 bases from V and 0 bases from J, with 15 bases in between. There are 16 residues in the CDR3. This CDR3 reads CASSSAQVRVNTEAFF. CDR3 bases: TGTGCCAGCAGTTCTGCACAAGTCAGGGTGAACACTGAAGCTTTCTTT.

The chain joins TRBV28 to TRBJ2-5; 11 bases fit TRBD2. The CDR3 length is 15 residues. Germline V lookup: CDR1 MDHEN, CDR2 SYDVKM. The CDR3 nucleotides are TGTGCTAGCGGGAGGGCCTCTAGCGGCCAAGAGACCCAGTACTTC. Amino acid sequence: CASGRASSGQETQYF.

The rearrangement joins TRBV30 to TRBJ2-5; TRBD2 aligns across 13 bases. Per germline, CDR1 GTSNPN and CDR2 SVGIG (reference sequence). CDR3 length: 16 amino acids. V trimming: 0 bases; J trimming: 4 bases; junction bases outside the gene matches: 5. CDR3: CAWSVGLAGVGETQYF. Here the CDR3 DNA reads TGTGCCTGGAGTGTTGGACTAGCGGGAGTAGGAGAGACCCAGTACTTC. Drawing the rest from reference TRBV30 and TRBJ2-5, the complete variable domain is SQTIHQWPATLVQPVGSPLSLECTVEGTSNPNLYWYRQAAGRGLQLLFYSVGIGQISSEVPQNLSASRPQDRQFILSSKKLLLSDSGFYLCAWSVGLAGVGETQYFGPGTRLLVL.